This TCR beta chain was captured in a study of blood T cell repertoires in COVID-19. Profiling relied on immunoSEQ multiplex PCR, and the TCRdb table lists in-frame clones only, not all of them. The sample comprises about 150,000 clones, 85% to 90% of which are singletons, and approximately 1.3% rests with the top ten. This CDR3 region has 15 residues. Germline V gives CDR1 SEHNR, CDR2 FQNEAQ (reference sequence). V dropped 4 bases and J dropped 7; count of bases not matched to a gene: 8. Sequencing was performed on PBMCs or T cells enriched from blood (not recorded which). This chain links TRBV7-9 with TRBJ2-1, with 9 bases aligning to TRBD2. The receptor comes from a young woman with acute COVID-19. The CDR3 nucleotides are TGTGCCAGCAGCTCGTTAGCGGGAGCTACTAATGAGCAGTTCTTC. This encodes CASSSLAGATNEQFF.